Listed below are T cell receptor beta chains from one sample, sequenced in a study of shared clonotypes between healthy human individuals. TCRdb's table, derived via immunoSEQ multiplex PCR, lists solely in-frame clones and lacks some. The sample lists about 2,100,000 clones, 85% to 95% seen once, with around 1.7% in the top ten. The sequenced sample was naive CD8+ T cells from PBMCs. These receptors were taken from a man aged 18 to 29 in good health. Some clones in this sample may be carry-over from other donors' samples. The CDR3 runs from the conserved cysteine through the conserved F or W. D genes are given only for firm matches.

j_call: TRBJ2-1
d_call: .
v_call: TRBV7-9
cdr3_aa: CASSQNTGTHLGNEQFF

j_call: TRBJ1-2
d_call: .
v_call: TRBV7-3
cdr3_aa: CASSSQGSGYTF

j_call: TRBJ1-4
d_call: .
v_call: TRBV6-6
cdr3_aa: CAGSYFRRANEKLFF

j_call: TRBJ2-2
d_call: .
v_call: TRBV28
cdr3_aa: CASSPAGELFF

j_call: TRBJ2-7
d_call: .
v_call: TRBV27
cdr3_aa: CASSSKQPKYVYEQYF

j_call: TRBJ2-5
d_call: .
v_call: TRBV29-1
cdr3_aa: CSVDTQAGETQYF

j_call: TRBJ1-2
d_call: .
v_call: TRBV28
cdr3_aa: CASTLRGGGYGYTF

j_call: TRBJ2-3
d_call: .
v_call: TRBV6-1
cdr3_aa: CASSEGSSDTDTQYF

j_call: TRBJ2-7
d_call: TRBD1
v_call: TRBV13
cdr3_aa: CASSATQGEYSYEQYF

j_call: TRBJ2-7
d_call: .
v_call: TRBV6-5
cdr3_aa: CASSYSNSVHEQYF

j_call: TRBJ2-7
d_call: TRBD2
v_call: TRBV6-5
cdr3_aa: CASSYGLAGLYEQYF

j_call: TRBJ2-7
d_call: .
v_call: TRBV7-6
cdr3_aa: CASSYRDAREQYF

j_call: TRBJ1-2
d_call: TRBD1
v_call: TRBV27
cdr3_aa: CASSKDRDKDYTF

j_call: TRBJ1-6
d_call: TRBD1
v_call: TRBV19
cdr3_aa: CASSPGGYASPLHF

j_call: TRBJ1-1
d_call: TRBD1
v_call: TRBV9
cdr3_aa: CASSVEGAPISSEAFF

j_call: TRBJ2-5
d_call: .
v_call: TRBV11-2
cdr3_aa: CASSLQGRSWETQYF

j_call: TRBJ1-4
d_call: TRBD1
v_call: TRBV29-1
cdr3_aa: CSGTGGATNEKLFF

j_call: TRBJ2-7
d_call: TRBD2
v_call: TRBV5-6
cdr3_aa: CASSLWLASGIYEQYF

j_call: TRBJ2-7
d_call: .
v_call: TRBV5-1
cdr3_aa: CASSLAGWTEDYEQYF

j_call: TRBJ2-6
d_call: TRBD2
v_call: TRBV9
cdr3_aa: CASSVATSGGSGANVLTF

j_call: TRBJ2-3
d_call: TRBD2
v_call: TRBV5-6
cdr3_aa: CASSFLLAGGRWTDTQYF

j_call: TRBJ1-2
d_call: .
v_call: TRBV11-2
cdr3_aa: CASSLGTGANYGYTF

j_call: TRBJ2-7
d_call: .
v_call: TRBV5-4
cdr3_aa: CASSLDFAGHEQYF

j_call: TRBJ2-3
d_call: TRBD1
v_call: TRBV27
cdr3_aa: CASRILQGVDTQYF

j_call: TRBJ2-7
d_call: TRBD1
v_call: TRBV19
cdr3_aa: CASRRTGKGYEQYF

j_call: TRBJ2-2
d_call: TRBD1
v_call: TRBV6-1
cdr3_aa: CASRYRDRGTGELFF

j_call: TRBJ1-1
d_call: .
v_call: TRBV7-9
cdr3_aa: CASSQQGTEAFF

j_call: TRBJ2-1
d_call: TRBD2
v_call: TRBV7-9
cdr3_aa: CASIAREANSYNEQFF

j_call: TRBJ2-1
d_call: .
v_call: TRBV11-2
cdr3_aa: CASSQRNEQFF

j_call: TRBJ2-3
d_call: TRBD2
v_call: TRBV28
cdr3_aa: CASSAQGLAGADTQYF

j_call: TRBJ2-2
d_call: .
v_call: TRBV13
cdr3_aa: CASSGYRANTGELFF

j_call: TRBJ1-4
d_call: TRBD1
v_call: TRBV27
cdr3_aa: CASGTGPVGEKLFF

j_call: TRBJ1-5
d_call: TRBD1
v_call: TRBV27
cdr3_aa: CASKPYGQGSLGDQPQHF

j_call: TRBJ2-3
d_call: .
v_call: TRBV27
cdr3_aa: CASSLRYGTAGDTQYF

j_call: TRBJ1-2
d_call: TRBD1
v_call: TRBV2
cdr3_aa: CASSDLRTGNYGYTF

j_call: TRBJ2-1
d_call: TRBD2
v_call: TRBV6-1
cdr3_aa: CASSEVASGVYNEQFF

j_call: TRBJ2-2
d_call: .
v_call: TRBV27
cdr3_aa: CASTLLHGSYTGELFF